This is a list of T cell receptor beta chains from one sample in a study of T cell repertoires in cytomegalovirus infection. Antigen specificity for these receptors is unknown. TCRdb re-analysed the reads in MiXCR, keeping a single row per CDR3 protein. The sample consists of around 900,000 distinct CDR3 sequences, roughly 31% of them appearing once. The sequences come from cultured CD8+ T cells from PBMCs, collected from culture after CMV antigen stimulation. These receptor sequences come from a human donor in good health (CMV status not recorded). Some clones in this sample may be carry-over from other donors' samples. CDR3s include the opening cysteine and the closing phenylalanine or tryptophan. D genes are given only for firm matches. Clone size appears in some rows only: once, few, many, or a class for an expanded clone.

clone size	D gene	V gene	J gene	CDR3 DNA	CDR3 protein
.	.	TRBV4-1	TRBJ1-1	TGCGCCAGCAGCCAAGATCACCTGGTGAACACTGAAGCTTTCTTT	CASSQDHLVNTEAFF
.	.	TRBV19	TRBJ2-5	TGTGCCAGTGTCGGGCCAGAAGAGACCCAGTACTTC	CASVGPEETQYF
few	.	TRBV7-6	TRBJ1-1	TGTGCCAGCAGCTTAGCCCCCGGAAAGAGCACTGAAGCTTTCTTT	CASSLAPGKSTEAFF
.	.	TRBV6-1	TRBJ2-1	TGTGCCAGCAGTGAAACGGAGGGTTTGGGTACATTTGGGTTGGATGAGCAGTTCTTC	CASSETEGLGTFGLDEQFF
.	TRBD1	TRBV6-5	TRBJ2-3	TGTGCCAGCAGTTACTTCCGGGACAGGGATTTTGATACGCAGTATTTT	CASSYFRDRDFDTQYF
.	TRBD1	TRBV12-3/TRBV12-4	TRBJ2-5	TGTGCCAGCAGTGGCACCACAGGGGGCATGGAACAAGAGACCCAGTACTTC	CASSGTTGGMEQETQYF
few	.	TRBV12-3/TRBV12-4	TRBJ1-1	TGTGCCAGCAGTTTATCGTTTTGGTCTGAAGCTTTCTTT	CASSLSFWSEAFF
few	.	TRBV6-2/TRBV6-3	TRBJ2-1	TGTGCCAGCAGTTACTGGGGCGGGTACTCCTACAATGAGCAGTTCTTC	CASSYWGGYSYNEQFF
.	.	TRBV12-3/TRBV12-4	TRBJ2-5	TGTGCCAGCAGTTTTGGAGAAGACCAAGAGACCCAGTACTTC	CASSFGEDQETQYF
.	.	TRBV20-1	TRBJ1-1	TGCAGTGCTAGAGATCCTAGGAACACTGAAGCTTTCTTT	CSARDPRNTEAFF
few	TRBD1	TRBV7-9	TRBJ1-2	TGTGCCAGCAGCTTACGGACAGGAAAAGCCGTGTTCTATGGCTACACCTTC	CASSLRTGKAVFYGYTF
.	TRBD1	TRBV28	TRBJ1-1	TGTGCCAGCAGGGCCGGGACAGGGTATACTGAAGCTTTCTTT	CASRAGTGYTEAFF
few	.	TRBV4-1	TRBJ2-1	TGCGCCAGCAGCCAAAAGGAGCTGTACGATGAGCAGTTCTTC	CASSQKELYDEQFF
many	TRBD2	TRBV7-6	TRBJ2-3	TGTGCCAGCAGCGAAAGAGTGGGACTAGCGGCCCGAAGCACAGATACGCAGTATTTT	CASSERVGLAARSTDTQYF
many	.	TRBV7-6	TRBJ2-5	TGTGCCAGCAGCTTAGTCCCTCAATGGGACCCTCAAGAGACCCAGTACTTC	CASSLVPQWDPQETQYF
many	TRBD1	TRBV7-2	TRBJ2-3	TGTGCCAGCAGCTTAGCGGGACAGGGCTTTTTGGGTACGCAGTATTTT	CASSLAGQGFLGTQYF
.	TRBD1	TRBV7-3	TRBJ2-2	TGTGCCAGCAGCTCCACCTATGGACAGGGGGCCCTCGGGGAGCTGTTTTTT	CASSSTYGQGALGELFF
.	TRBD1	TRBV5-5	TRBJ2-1	TGTGCCAGCAACCCAAGGACAGGTGCGTACAATGAGCAGTTCTTC	CASNPRTGAYNEQFF
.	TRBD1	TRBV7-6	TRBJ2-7	TGTGTCAGCAGCAATCCCTTTGCAGGGGGAACTGAATCGGCCTACGAGCAGTACTTC	CVSSNPFAGGTESAYEQYF
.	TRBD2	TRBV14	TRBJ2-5	TGTGCCAGCAGCCAGTTAGCGGGGGTGACTCAAGAGACCCAGTACTTC	CASSQLAGVTQETQYF
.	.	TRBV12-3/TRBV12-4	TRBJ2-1	TGTGCCAGCAGTCTCCCGGACGAGGATTACAACAATGAGCAGTTCTTC	CASSLPDEDYNNEQFF
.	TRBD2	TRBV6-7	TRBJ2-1	TGTGTCAGCAGTTACTCGAAGGACAGCGGGGGGTACAATGAGCAGTTCTTC	CVSSYSKDSGGYNEQFF
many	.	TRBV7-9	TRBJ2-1	TGTGCCAGCAGCCTCCGGCAGGAGTCTTCCTACAATGAGCAGTTCTTC	CASSLRQESSYNEQFF
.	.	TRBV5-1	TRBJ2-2	TGCGCCAGCAGCTACTCTATAGGCCCCACCGGGGAGCTGTTTTTT	CASSYSIGPTGELFF
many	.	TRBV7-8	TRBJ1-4	TGTGCCAGCAGCTTATCATTCGGGCAAGCAACTAATGAAAAACTGTTTTTT	CASSLSFGQATNEKLFF
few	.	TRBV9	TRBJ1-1	TGTGCCAGCAGCGTAGAATTCCCCACAATGAACACTGAAGCTTTCTTT	CASSVEFPTMNTEAFF
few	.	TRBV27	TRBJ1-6	TGTGCCAGCAACCTGGGTGGCCAGAGTAATTCACCCCTCCACTTT	CASNLGGQSNSPLHF
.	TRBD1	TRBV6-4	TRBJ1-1	TGTGCCAGCAAAGTAGGACAGGGGGCAGACACTGAAGCTTTCTTT	CASKVGQGADTEAFF
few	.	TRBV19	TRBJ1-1	TGTGCCAGTAGTATGACAAAGAACACTGAAGCTTTCTTT	CASSMTKNTEAFF
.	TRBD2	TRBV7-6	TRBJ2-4	TGTGCCAGCAGCCCTCGGACTAGCGGGGGGGCCCAAAACATTCAGTACTTC	CASSPRTSGGAQNIQYF
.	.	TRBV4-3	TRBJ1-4	TGCGCCAGCAGCCAAGCCGGACAAACCCAGGACAGCGGGGGTGATAATGGAAAACTGTTTTTT	CASSQAGQTQDSGGDNGKLFF
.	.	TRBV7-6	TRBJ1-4	TGTGCCAGCAGCTTATGGACACCAGAGAGATCAACTAATGAAAAACTGTTTTTT	CASSLWTPERSTNEKLFF
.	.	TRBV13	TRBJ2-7	TGTGCCAGCAGCTCGCCTCGGGGACCCAGGTTCCACGAGCAGTACTTC	CASSSPRGPRFHEQYF
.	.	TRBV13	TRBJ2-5	TGTGCCAGCAGCTTAGGCCGACAGGCATGGAGGCAAGAGACCCAGTACTTC	CASSLGRQAWRQETQYF
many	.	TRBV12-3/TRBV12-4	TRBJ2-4	TGTGCCAGCAGTCTCAATACTTTGGGGGCTAGAAACATTCAGTACTTC	CASSLNTLGARNIQYF
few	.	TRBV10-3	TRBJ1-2	TGTGCCATCAGTGATAGGCCGCAGGGCGATGGCTACACCTTC	CAISDRPQGDGYTF
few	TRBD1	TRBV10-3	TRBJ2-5	TGTGCCATCAGTGAAGTTACAGGGGGAGGAGAGACCCAGTACTTC	CAISEVTGGGETQYF
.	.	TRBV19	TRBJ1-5	TGTACCAGTAGTATAACGCAGGGCCAGCCCCAGCATTTT	CTSSITQGQPQHF
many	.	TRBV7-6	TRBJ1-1	TGTGCCAGCAGCTTGGCCTGGGGGGACACTGAAGCTTTCTTT	CASSLAWGDTEAFF
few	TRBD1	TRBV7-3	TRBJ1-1	TGTGCCAGCAGCCCTGGCCCACCGGGACAGCTGAACACTGAAGCTTTCTTT	CASSPGPPGQLNTEAFF
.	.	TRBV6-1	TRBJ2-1	TGTGCCAGCAGAACGGCACGGAGCTCCTACAATGAGCAGTTCTTC	CASRTARSSYNEQFF
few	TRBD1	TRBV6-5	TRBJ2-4	TGTGCCAGCAGTTACTTCTCCGGGACAGGGAACGACAAAAACATTCAGTACTTC	CASSYFSGTGNDKNIQYF
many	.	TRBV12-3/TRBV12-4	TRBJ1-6	TGTGCCAGCAGCTCCTCCTATAATTCACCCCTCCACTTT	CASSSSYNSPLHF
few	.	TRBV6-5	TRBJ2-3	TGTGCCAGCAGTTTAGCCCCCGGGGCTGCAGATACGCAGTATTTT	CASSLAPGAADTQYF
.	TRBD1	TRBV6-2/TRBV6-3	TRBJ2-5	TGTGCCAGCAGTGGCCTCACAGGGGGCTGGCAAGAGACCCAGTACTTC	CASSGLTGGWQETQYF
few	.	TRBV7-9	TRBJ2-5	TGTGCCAGCAGCAAATGGGGGGGCGGAGAGACCCAGTACTTC	CASSKWGGGETQYF
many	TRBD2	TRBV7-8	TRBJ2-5	TGTGCCAGCAGCACCCCCCGGACTAGCGGGGGCCCCCAAGAGACCCAGTACTTC	CASSTPRTSGGPQETQYF
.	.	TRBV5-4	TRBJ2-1	TGTGCCAGCAGCACCACGGAGACCTACAATGAGCAGTTCTTC	CASSTTETYNEQFF
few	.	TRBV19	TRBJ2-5	TGTGCCAGTAGTGATGGGGGCCAAGAGACCCAGTACTTC	CASSDGGQETQYF
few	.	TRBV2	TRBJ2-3	TGTGCCAGCACATACAGGGGGAGGGGCACAGATACGCAGTATTTT	CASTYRGRGTDTQYF
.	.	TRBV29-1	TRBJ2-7	TGCAGCGTGGGACGGGCCTACGAGCAGTACTTC	CSVGRAYEQYF
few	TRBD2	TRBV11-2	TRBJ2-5	TGTGCCAGCAGCCCCTGGGCTAGCGGGGAAGAGACCCAGTACTTC	CASSPWASGEETQYF
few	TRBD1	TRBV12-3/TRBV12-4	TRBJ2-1	TGTGCCAGCAGCTGGACAGGGGAGCAGTTCTTC	CASSWTGEQFF
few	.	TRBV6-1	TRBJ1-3	TGTGCCAGCAGTGAATATGGTAGCTCTGGAAACACCATATATTTT	CASSEYGSSGNTIYF